The clone carrying this T cell receptor (beta chain) was found a few times. The sample comes from a study of beta chain features in type 1 diabetes. Study details: What patients shared with healthy donors was a similar profile of age, gender and cell yields.

The study reverse transcribed the entire isolated RNA, so it sequenced expressed TCRB transcripts. An average about 3.6 million reads came from naive, central memory and regulatory T cell samples. The table came from immunoSEQ multiplex PCR; TCRdb's copy has only in-frame clones and leaves some out. The table has about 140,000 clones, around 7% seen once. The germline gives CDR1 LNHDA, CDR2 SQIVND (reference sequence). The CDR3 contains 13 residues. The junction had 8 bases not matched to a gene; V was cut back by 7 bases and J by 6 bases. Stem cell-like memory, regulatory, central memory and naive CD4+ cells were sorted via CD45RO/CCR7/CD25/CD127/CD95/CD27.

The clonotype was recovered from a woman aged 25-40 years in good health. This sequence joins TRBV19 and TRBJ1-2; 7 bases agree with TRBD1. Sequencing was carried out using central memory CD4+ T cells from blood. The chain's CDR3 is CASKRQGEDGYTF. CDR3 DNA sequence: TGTGCCAGTAAGAGACAGGGTGAGGATGGCTACACCTTC.